Listed below are T cell receptor beta chains from one sample, sequenced in a study of blood T cells in healthy people across ages. TCRdb recomputed calls from the 5' RACE reads with MiXCR, one row per CDR3 protein. The data show 1.4 million or so distinct CDR3 sequences, 35% to 45% seen once. The specimen sequenced was blood. The receptors were gathered from a woman in her late teens or twenties in good health. Each CDR3 is given with its conserved first and last residue. Fields, in order: CDR3 protein, CDR3 DNA, D gene, V gene, clone size, J gene. A D gene is named only where the DNA matches it firmly. Clone size is stated in some rows and not others, as once, few, many or a class when expanded.

CDR3aa: CASSLAPSVRTEQYF
CDR3nt: TGTGCCAGCAGCTTAGCCCCCTCTGTCCGTACGGAGCAGTACTTC
d_gene: NA
v_gene: TRBV7-2
abundance: NA
j_gene: TRBJ2-7

CDR3aa: CASSQDSAGEQFF
CDR3nt: TGCGCCAGCAGCCAAGACTCGGCGGGTGAGCAGTTCTTC
d_gene: NA
v_gene: TRBV4-1
abundance: NA
j_gene: TRBJ2-1

CDR3aa: CASSQRTGANYIQYF
CDR3nt: TGTGCCAGCAGTCAGCGGACAGGGGCTAACTACATTCAGTACTTC
d_gene: TRBD1
v_gene: TRBV6-5
abundance: NA
j_gene: TRBJ2-4

CDR3aa: CASSVGGLWRGYTF
CDR3nt: TGTGCCAGCAGCGTAGGAGGGTTGTGGAGAGGCTACACCTTC
d_gene: NA
v_gene: TRBV9
abundance: NA
j_gene: TRBJ1-2

CDR3aa: CSARDGQGTTYEQYF
CDR3nt: TGCAGTGCTAGAGACGGACAGGGGACTACCTACGAGCAGTACTTC
d_gene: TRBD1
v_gene: TRBV20-1
abundance: NA
j_gene: TRBJ2-7

CDR3aa: CASSLQGLTFSYNEQFF
CDR3nt: TGCGCCAGCAGCTTACAGGGACTTACCTTCTCCTACAATGAGCAGTTCTTC
d_gene: NA
v_gene: TRBV5-1
abundance: few
j_gene: TRBJ2-1

CDR3aa: CASSLTWAGGPYTQYF
CDR3nt: TGTGCCAGCAGCTTAACCTGGGCGGGAGGGCCGTATACGCAGTATTTT
d_gene: TRBD2
v_gene: TRBV11-3
abundance: few
j_gene: TRBJ2-3

CDR3aa: CASSQGALLSSYEQYF
CDR3nt: TGCGCCAGCAGCCAAGGGGCCCTACTTAGCTCCTACGAGCAGTACTTC
d_gene: NA
v_gene: TRBV4-1
abundance: few
j_gene: TRBJ2-7

CDR3aa: CASSYGGRTNEKLFF
CDR3nt: TGTGCCAGCAGTTACGGGGGCAGGACTAATGAAAAACTGTTTTTT
d_gene: NA
v_gene: TRBV6-5
abundance: NA
j_gene: TRBJ1-4

CDR3aa: CSVGHLNEQFF
CDR3nt: TGCAGCGTCGGACACCTCAATGAGCAGTTCTTC
d_gene: NA
v_gene: TRBV29-1
abundance: many
j_gene: TRBJ2-1

CDR3aa: CASSFLRGQGANPTDTQYF
CDR3nt: TGTGCCAGCAGCTTCCTCCGGGGACAGGGGGCAAACCCCACAGATACGCAGTATTTT
d_gene: TRBD1
v_gene: TRBV5-4
abundance: NA
j_gene: TRBJ2-3

CDR3aa: CASSVDRFRETQYF
CDR3nt: TGTGCCAGCAGCGTGGACAGGTTCAGGGAGACCCAGTACTTC
d_gene: TRBD1
v_gene: TRBV7-2
abundance: NA
j_gene: TRBJ2-5

CDR3aa: CSVPRGGTEAFF
CDR3nt: TGCAGCGTCCCCAGGGGCGGCACTGAAGCTTTCTTT
d_gene: NA
v_gene: TRBV29-1
abundance: few
j_gene: TRBJ1-1

CDR3aa: CASSLNRGSIGKLFF
CDR3nt: TGCGCCAGCAGCCTCAATAGAGGGAGTATCGGAAAACTGTTTTTT
d_gene: NA
v_gene: TRBV4-3
abundance: few
j_gene: TRBJ1-4

CDR3aa: CAWKGQGNQPQHF
CDR3nt: TGTGCCTGGAAAGGGCAGGGCAATCAGCCCCAGCATTTT
d_gene: NA
v_gene: TRBV30
abundance: few
j_gene: TRBJ1-5

CDR3aa: CASSEKPYSNQPQHF
CDR3nt: TGTGCCAGCAGCGAGAAACCGTATAGCAACCAGCCCCAGCATTTT
d_gene: NA
v_gene: TRBV11-2
abundance: NA
j_gene: TRBJ1-5

CDR3aa: CSANTPTDSISYEQYF
CDR3nt: TGCAGTGCCAACACTCCTACGGACAGCATCTCCTACGAGCAGTACTTC
d_gene: NA
v_gene: TRBV20-1
abundance: NA
j_gene: TRBJ2-7

CDR3aa: CASSQGLAGGADTQYF
CDR3nt: TGCGCCAGCAGCCAAGGACTAGCGGGGGGGGCAGATACGCAGTATTTT
d_gene: TRBD2
v_gene: TRBV4-1
abundance: many
j_gene: TRBJ2-3

CDR3aa: CASSLDGVSNQPQHF
CDR3nt: TGCGCCAGCAGCTTGGACGGGGTTAGCAATCAGCCCCAGCATTTT
d_gene: NA
v_gene: TRBV5-1
abundance: many
j_gene: TRBJ1-5

CDR3aa: CSAPGLESTDTQYF
CDR3nt: TGCAGTGCACCGGGACTAGAAAGCACAGATACGCAGTATTTT
d_gene: TRBD2
v_gene: TRBV20-1
abundance: NA
j_gene: TRBJ2-3

CDR3aa: CASSPTDRIYNSPLHF
CDR3nt: TGTGCCAGCAGCCCCACGGACAGGATTTATAATTCACCCCTCCACTTT
d_gene: TRBD1
v_gene: TRBV25-1
abundance: NA
j_gene: TRBJ1-6

CDR3aa: CASSLPPVAAADTQYF
CDR3nt: TGCGCCAGCAGCTTGCCCCCTGTGGCAGCGGCAGATACGCAGTATTTT
d_gene: NA
v_gene: TRBV5-1
abundance: few
j_gene: TRBJ2-3